This T cell receptor (beta chain) was profiled in a study of OX40 agonist ivuxolimab in advanced cancers. About the study as a whole: Ivuxolimab was a fully human IgG2 agonistic monoclonal antibody targeting the costimulatory receptor OX40 (CD134). Among the roughly 50 dose-escalation patients, some 20 had hepatocellular carcinoma, 15 or so melanoma, 9 renal cell carcinoma and 9 head and neck cancer. Intravenous ivuxolimab was administered to patients every 2 weeks at six dose levels: 0.01, 0.1, 0.3, 1.5, 3 and 10 mg/kg. Prior anti-PD-1, anti-PD-L1 or anti-CTLA-4 therapy was permitted, and checkpoint inhibitors had been received by around 40% of dose-escalation patients. Partial responses occurred in three dose-escalation patients: two with cutaneous melanoma and one with hepatocellular carcinoma. In the dose-escalation cohort, approximately 80% of patients were male, and the mean age was 60 years with a range of roughly 20 to 80. The paper covers the monotherapy dose-escalation part of the phase I ivuxolimab trial, which included N of about 56 patients. Peripheral TCRbeta sequencing aimed to test whether ivuxolimab altered TCR sequence diversity and caused clonal T-cell expansion.

Patients with autoimmune disease history or receiving systemic immunosuppression were excluded from the trial. In every dose cohort, peripheral blood was drawn for TCR sequencing at baseline, cycle 4 day 1, and cycle 7 day 1. The samples were drawn from a first-in-human, open-label, multicenter phase I dose-escalation trial of ivuxolimab. The trial enrolled adults with locally advanced or metastatic head and neck squamous cell, hepatocellular, melanoma or renal cell carcinoma. CD4+ and CD8+ T cells were sorted separately from peripheral blood before TCR sequencing. The CDR3 contains 14 residues, cysteine and phenylalanine counted. Here the CDR3 DNA is all that survives: 42 bases in frame from base 1. Taken from the germline V gene, the CDR1 and CDR2 loops are SGHRS and YFSETQ. The junction carries 13 bases between V and J, which are trimmed by 0 bases and 7 bases respectively. Findings and caveats that apply to the study as a whole: At doses of 0.1 to 3.0 mg/kg, clonal expansion of both CD4+ and CD8+ blood T cells was observed from baseline to week 6. Partial responders in the 0.1-3.0 mg/kg groups had among the lowest normalized peripheral clonal expansion, especially among CD8+ T cells. Low levels of normalized T-cell clonal expansion were also seen in some patients who did not respond. After ivuxolimab, expanded clones were on average more numerous among CD8+ T cells than among CD4+ T cells. The antigen specificity of the clonally expanded peripheral T cells was not determined.

On this clone: Its antigen has not been determined. Nothing much larger sits one base from this clone, and base qualities are not available.

To sequence the TCRbeta CDR3 region, genomic DNA was isolated from the sorted cells. The immunoSEQ Assay was used for sequencing of TCRbeta CDR3 regions. The table was pulled from immuneACCESS by TCRdb, which kept in-frame rearrangements only. Such tables lose some clones; where checked, under half of the loss comes from unresolved V genes, and the rest has no known cause. A total of 12,000 or so clones appear in this sample, 75% to 85% of them only once. Less than 50% of the sample belongs to the ten largest clones. The sequence links TRBV5-1 to TRBJ1-2; TRBD1 might be the D gene, on 6 matching bases. The origin of this receptor is an adult with an advanced solid tumor such as melanoma, head and neck, liver or kidney cancer. The material sequenced was CD4+ or CD8+ T cells sorted from blood, taken in a trial of the OX40 agonist ivuxolimab. The CDR3 region has the sequence CASSLEGGLSGYTF. The bases are TGCGCCAGCAGCTTGGAGGGGGGCCTCTCTGGCTACACCTTC.